Following are 9 T cell receptor beta chains from one sample sequenced in a study of blood T cell repertoires in COVID-19. The repertoire was sequenced with immunoSEQ multiplex PCR; TCRdb's copy has only in-frame clones and lacks some. Of fewer than 90,000 clones in the sample, about 80% were seen once. The sequenced sample was peripheral blood. The receptor source for this set is a human donor in a cohort sampled during active COVID-19.

The gene calls are TRBV24-1 and TRBJ2-2; D not certain. Germline CDR1 is KGHDR and CDR2 is SFDVKD. V gave up 4 bases and J gave up 8 bases, with 4 bases separating them. The CDR3 is 11 amino acids. DNA for the CDR3: TGTGCCACCAGTGAGAGGGGGGAGCTGTTTTTT. Its translation is CATSERGELFF.

In this sample, this clone turned up once. The chain employs TRBV5-6 and TRBJ1-1; D remains ambiguous. The CDR3 contains 14 residues. Germline CDR1 SGHDT, CDR2 YYEEEE. Trimming removed 2 bases from V and 6 bases from J, with 14 bases in between. The CDR3 coding sequence is TGTGCCAGCAGCTTCTCCGGCGGGGATGCTGAAGCTTTCTTT. This encodes CASSFSGGDAEAFF. Full variable domain (outside the CDR3, taken from reference TRBV5-6 and TRBJ1-1): DAGVTQSPTHLIKTRGQQVTLRCSPKSGHDTVSWYQQALGQGPQFIFQYYEEEERQRGNFPDRFSGHQFPNYSSELNVNALLLGDSALYLCASSFSGGDAEAFFGQGTRLTVV.

The chain employs TRBV28 and TRBJ2-7; 9 nucleotides align to TRBD2. CDR1 MDHEN and CDR2 SYDVKM come from the germline V gene. CDR3 length: 15 residues. V was pared by 5 bases and J by 4 bases, with 9 bases of the junction left unmatched. The CDR3 nucleotides read TGTGCCAGCAGTCTAGCGGGGAGCTCAATGTACGAGCAGTACTTC. It encodes CASSLAGSSMYEQYF. Combining the CDR3 with reference TRBV28 and TRBJ2-7 gives the whole variable domain DVKVTQSSRYLVKRTGEKVFLECVQDMDHENMFWYRQDPGLGLRLIYFSYDVKMKEKGDIPEGYSVSREKKERFSLILESASTNQTSMYLCASSLAGSSMYEQYFGPGTRLTVT.

The chain recombines TRBV3-1 (or the pseudogene TRBV3-2) with TRBJ2-3; 12 bases align to TRBD2. V lost 4 bases to trimming and J lost 7 bases; unmatched junction nucleotides: 9. Germline V gives CDR1 LGHDT, CDR2 YNNKEL (reference sequence). The CDR3 sequence is 16 residues long. CDR3 region: CASSRGKGLAGYTQYF. In DNA form, the CDR3 reads TGTGCCAGCAGCCGTGGAAAGGGACTAGCGGGTTATACGCAGTATTTT.

The chain employs TRBV19 and TRBJ2-2; 11 bases are a match to TRBD1. The length of the CDR3 is 15 residues. V lost 5 bases to trimming and J lost 5 bases; unmatched junction nucleotides: 4. Germline loops: CDR1 LNHDA, CDR2 SQIVND (reference sequence). In nucleotides, the CDR3 is TGTGCCAGTAGTGCCCGGGACAGGGGGACCGGGGAGCTGTTTTTT. It encodes CASSARDRGTGELFF. Supplemented by reference TRBV19 and TRBJ2-2, the full variable domain reads DGGITQSPKYLFRKEGQNVTLSCEQNLNHDAMYWYRQDPGQGLRLIYYSQIVNDFQKGDIAEGYSVSREKKESFPLTVTSAQKNPTAFYLCASSARDRGTGELFFGEGSRLTVL.

This CDR3 is CASSLTPPGRAPYEQYF. Written as DNA, the CDR3 is TGTGCCAGCAGTTTAACCCCTCCTGGCAGGGCCCCCTACGAGCAGTACTTC. This sequence joins TRBV27 and TRBJ2-7, with D possibly matching TRBD1 (5 bases). Germline lookup yields CDR1 MNHEY and CDR2 SMNVEV (reference sequence). This CDR3 contains 17 residues. V gave up 2 bases and J gave up 2 bases, with 19 bases separating them.

This chain uses TRBV24-1 with TRBJ1-1, with 8 bases lining up with TRBD1. The germline V gene encodes CDR1 KGHDR and CDR2 SFDVKD. The CDR3 is 15 residues long. With V trimmed by 4 bases and J by 1 base, 4 bases remained unmatched. The CDR3 loop is CATSETGQENTEAFF. CDR3 sequence (DNA): TGTGCCACCAGTGAAACGGGACAGGAGAACACTGAAGCTTTCTTT.

The chain combines TRBV30 with TRBJ2-5; 8 nucleotides match TRBD2. The CDR3 runs to 15 residues. Germline lookup yields CDR1 GTSNPN and CDR2 SVGIG (reference sequence). J was trimmed by 3 bases and V by 3 bases; bases with no gene match: 9. The CDR3 bases are TGTGCCTGGAGCCTGAGACTAGCGATCAAAGAGACCCAGTACTTC. Residues: CAWSLRLAIKETQYF.

This clone is a singleton in its sample. V is TRBV5-4 and J is TRBJ1-2; a possible D gene is TRBD1 (5 bases). Germline assignment: CDR1 SGHNT and CDR2 YYREEE (reference sequence). The CDR3 loop spans 15 amino acids. The V and J ends lost 4 bases and 8 bases respectively, with 21 bases between them. CDR3 residues: CASSTLMTESMGYTF. DNA of the CDR3: TGTGCCAGCAGCACCCTAATGACAGAGTCTATGGGCTACACCTTC.